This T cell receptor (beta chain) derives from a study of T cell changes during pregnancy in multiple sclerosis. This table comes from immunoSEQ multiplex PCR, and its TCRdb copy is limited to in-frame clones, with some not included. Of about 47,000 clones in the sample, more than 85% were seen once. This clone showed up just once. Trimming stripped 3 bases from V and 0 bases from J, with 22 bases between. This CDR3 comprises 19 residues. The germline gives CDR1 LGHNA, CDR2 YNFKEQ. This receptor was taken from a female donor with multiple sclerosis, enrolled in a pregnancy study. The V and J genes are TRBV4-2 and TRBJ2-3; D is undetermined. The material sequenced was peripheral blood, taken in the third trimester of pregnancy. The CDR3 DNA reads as TGTGCCAGCAGCCAGATCAGTCTTATGACTGAATTCAGCACAGATACGCAGTATTTT. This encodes CASSQISLMTEFSTDTQYF.